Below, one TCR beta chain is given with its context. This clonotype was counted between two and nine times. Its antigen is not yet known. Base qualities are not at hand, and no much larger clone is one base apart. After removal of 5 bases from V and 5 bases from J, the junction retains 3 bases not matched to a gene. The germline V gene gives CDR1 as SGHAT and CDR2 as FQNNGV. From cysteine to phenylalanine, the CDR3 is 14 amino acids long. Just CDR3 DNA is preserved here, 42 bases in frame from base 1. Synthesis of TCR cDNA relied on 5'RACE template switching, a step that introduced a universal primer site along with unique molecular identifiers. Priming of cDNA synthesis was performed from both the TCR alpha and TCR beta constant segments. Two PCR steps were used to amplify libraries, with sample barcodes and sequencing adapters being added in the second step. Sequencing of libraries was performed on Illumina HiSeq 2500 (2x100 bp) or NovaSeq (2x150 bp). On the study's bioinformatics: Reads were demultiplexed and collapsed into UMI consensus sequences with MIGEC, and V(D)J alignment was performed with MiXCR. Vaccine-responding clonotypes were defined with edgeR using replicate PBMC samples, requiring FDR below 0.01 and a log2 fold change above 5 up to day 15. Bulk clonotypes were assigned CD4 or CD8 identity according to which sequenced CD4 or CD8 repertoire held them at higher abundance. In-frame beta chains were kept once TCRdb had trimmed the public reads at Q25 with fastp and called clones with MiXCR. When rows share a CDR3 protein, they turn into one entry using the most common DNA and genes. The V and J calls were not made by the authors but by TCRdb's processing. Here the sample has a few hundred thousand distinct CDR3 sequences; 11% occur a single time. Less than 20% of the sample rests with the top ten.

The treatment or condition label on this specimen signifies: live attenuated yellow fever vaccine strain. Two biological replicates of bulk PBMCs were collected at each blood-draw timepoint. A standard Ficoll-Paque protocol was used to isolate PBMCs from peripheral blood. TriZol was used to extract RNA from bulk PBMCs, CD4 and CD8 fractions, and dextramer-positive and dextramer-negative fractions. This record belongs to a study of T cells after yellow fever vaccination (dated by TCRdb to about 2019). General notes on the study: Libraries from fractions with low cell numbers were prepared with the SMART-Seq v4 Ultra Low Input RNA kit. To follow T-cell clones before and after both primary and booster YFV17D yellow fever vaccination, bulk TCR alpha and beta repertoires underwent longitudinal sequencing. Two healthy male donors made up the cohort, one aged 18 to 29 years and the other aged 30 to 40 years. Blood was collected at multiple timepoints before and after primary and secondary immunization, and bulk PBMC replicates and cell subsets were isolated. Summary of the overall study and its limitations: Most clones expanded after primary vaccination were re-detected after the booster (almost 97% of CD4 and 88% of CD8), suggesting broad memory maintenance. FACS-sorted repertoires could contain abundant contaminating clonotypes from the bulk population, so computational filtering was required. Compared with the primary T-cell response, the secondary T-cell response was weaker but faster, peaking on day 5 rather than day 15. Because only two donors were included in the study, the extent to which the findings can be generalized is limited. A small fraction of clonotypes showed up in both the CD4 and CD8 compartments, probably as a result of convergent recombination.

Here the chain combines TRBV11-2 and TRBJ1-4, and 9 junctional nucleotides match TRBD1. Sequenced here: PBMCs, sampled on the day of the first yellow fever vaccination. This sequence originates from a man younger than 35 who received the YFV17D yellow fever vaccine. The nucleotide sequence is TGTGCCAGCAGCCGGGGACAGGGAAATGAAAAACTGTTTTTT. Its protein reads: CASSRGQGNEKLFF. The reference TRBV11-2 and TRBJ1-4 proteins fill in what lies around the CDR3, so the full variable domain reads EAGVAQSPRYKIIEKRQSVAFWCNPISGHATLYWYQQILGQGPKLLIQFQNNGVVDDSQLPKDRFSAERLKGVDSTLKIQPAKLEDSAVYLCASSRGQGNEKLFFGSGTQLSVL.